The rows below give T cell receptor beta chains drawn from one sample of a study of shared clonotypes between healthy human individuals. The assay was immunoSEQ multiplex PCR, and TCRdb's table has in-frame clones only and misses some. The sample includes about 520,000 clones, about 84% of them seen just once. Specimen: PBMCs. These receptors all stem from a woman aged 40 to 50 in good health. Some clones in this sample may be carry-over from other donors' samples. CDR3s include the opening cysteine and the closing phenylalanine or tryptophan. The order of the fields is V gene, J gene, D gene, clone size, CDR3 DNA, CDR3 protein. The D gene is left open where the match is weak. Clone size is given for some rows only: seen once, a few or many times, or a class if the clone is expanded.

v_gene: TRBV28; j_gene: TRBJ2-2; d_gene: TRBD2; abundance: -; CDR3nt: TGTGCCAGCAGTTTGCGATTAACTAGCGGGAGGCACACCGGGGAGCTGTTTTTT; CDR3aa: CASSLRLTSGRHTGELFF
v_gene: TRBV6-4; j_gene: TRBJ2-1; d_gene: -; abundance: -; CDR3nt: TGTGCCAGCAGTGATTCAGCTACGCCATCCAATGAGCAGTTCTTC; CDR3aa: CASSDSATPSNEQFF
v_gene: TRBV4-1; j_gene: TRBJ2-7; d_gene: -; abundance: many; CDR3nt: TGCGCCAGCAGCCAAGGCTACTCATTGCTGTTTTCCTACGAGCAGTACTTC; CDR3aa: CASSQGYSLLFSYEQYF
v_gene: TRBV28; j_gene: TRBJ2-1; d_gene: -; abundance: -; CDR3nt: TGTGCCAGCAGTTATCAAGGTTGGCTCGTTAATGAGCAGTTCTTC; CDR3aa: CASSYQGWLVNEQFF
v_gene: TRBV28; j_gene: TRBJ2-7; d_gene: -; abundance: -; CDR3nt: TGTGCCAGCAGTTTGTTGGATTTGAGCAGGAGGTACGAGCAGTACTTC; CDR3aa: CASSLLDLSRRYEQYF
v_gene: TRBV11-2; j_gene: TRBJ2-7; d_gene: -; abundance: -; CDR3nt: TGTGCCAGCAGCTCGATCCGGGACCGATCCTACGAGCAGTACTTC; CDR3aa: CASSSIRDRSYEQYF
v_gene: TRBV9; j_gene: TRBJ2-3; d_gene: -; abundance: -; CDR3nt: TGTGCCAGCAGCGTAGGTCACAGCGCAGATACGCAGTATTTT; CDR3aa: CASSVGHSADTQYF
v_gene: TRBV27; j_gene: TRBJ2-5; d_gene: -; abundance: once; CDR3nt: TGTGCCAGCAGCAGCGACTGGGCCCAGGAGACCCAGTACTTC; CDR3aa: CASSSDWAQETQYF
v_gene: TRBV28; j_gene: TRBJ1-1; d_gene: TRBD1; abundance: -; CDR3nt: TGTGCCAGCCATTCCCCAGGGGGCATCACTGAAGCTTTCTTT; CDR3aa: CASHSPGGITEAFF
v_gene: TRBV7-2; j_gene: TRBJ2-1; d_gene: -; abundance: -; CDR3nt: TGTGCCAGCAGCTTAGGAACCGATTTGGGCAATGAGCAGTTCTTC; CDR3aa: CASSLGTDLGNEQFF
v_gene: TRBV14; j_gene: TRBJ2-3; d_gene: -; abundance: -; CDR3nt: TGTGCCAGCAGCCGTCCCAGGGGAGGGAGGACAGATACGCAGTATTTT; CDR3aa: CASSRPRGGRTDTQYF
v_gene: TRBV5-4; j_gene: TRBJ2-6; d_gene: -; abundance: -; CDR3nt: TGTGCCAGCAGCTTGGAACCGTCTGGGGCCAACGTCCTGACTTTC; CDR3aa: CASSLEPSGANVLTF
v_gene: TRBV18; j_gene: TRBJ2-2; d_gene: TRBD2; abundance: -; CDR3nt: TGTGCCAGCTCACCATTGCTAGCGGGGTTGAACACCGGGGAGCTGTTTTTT; CDR3aa: CASSPLLAGLNTGELFF
v_gene: TRBV5-1; j_gene: TRBJ2-7; d_gene: -; abundance: -; CDR3nt: TGCGCCAGCAGGACTGGGCCAGGGATAGACGAGCAGTACTTC; CDR3aa: CASRTGPGIDEQYF
v_gene: TRBV27; j_gene: TRBJ2-1; d_gene: -; abundance: -; CDR3nt: TGTGCCAGCAGTTTCCCCGGGACCTCTTCCTACAATGAGCAGTTCTTC; CDR3aa: CASSFPGTSSYNEQFF
v_gene: TRBV7-9; j_gene: TRBJ2-5; d_gene: TRBD2; abundance: -; CDR3nt: TGTGCCAGCCCGGGACTAGCGGGAGGCAGTCAAGAGACCCAGTACTTC; CDR3aa: CASPGLAGGSQETQYF
v_gene: TRBV2; j_gene: TRBJ1-4; d_gene: TRBD1; abundance: -; CDR3nt: TGTGCCAGCAGTGAACTCGGGACAGCTAATGAAAAACTGTTTTTT; CDR3aa: CASSELGTANEKLFF
v_gene: TRBV7-6; j_gene: TRBJ2-3; d_gene: -; abundance: many; CDR3nt: TGTGCCAGCAGCTTAGCGGTTGGAGGGATCACAGATACGCAGTATTTT; CDR3aa: CASSLAVGGITDTQYF
v_gene: TRBV4-3; j_gene: TRBJ2-1; d_gene: TRBD1; abundance: -; CDR3nt: TGCGCCAGCAGCCAAGATCCCCCTAACTATCGACAGGGAAGGCATGAGCAGTTCTTC; CDR3aa: CASSQDPPNYRQGRHEQFF
v_gene: TRBV7-8; j_gene: TRBJ1-5; d_gene: TRBD1; abundance: -; CDR3nt: TGTGCCAGCAGCTTTACAGGGGGTGGCAATCAGCCCCAGCATTTT; CDR3aa: CASSFTGGGNQPQHF
v_gene: TRBV9; j_gene: TRBJ1-4; d_gene: -; abundance: -; CDR3nt: TGTGCCAGCAGCACAGACAGGAATAGGAATGAAAAACTGTTTTTT; CDR3aa: CASSTDRNRNEKLFF
v_gene: TRBV28; j_gene: TRBJ2-3; d_gene: -; abundance: -; CDR3nt: TGTGCCAGCAGAACGTTGCAGGGGCTCTCAGATACGCAGTATTTT; CDR3aa: CASRTLQGLSDTQYF
v_gene: TRBV10-3; j_gene: TRBJ2-7; d_gene: -; abundance: -; CDR3nt: TGTGCCATCAGTGTAGTGCAGGGCTACGAGCAGTACTTC; CDR3aa: CAISVVQGYEQYF
v_gene: TRBV29-1; j_gene: TRBJ1-1; d_gene: -; abundance: -; CDR3nt: TGCAGCGTCCTCGGGCGTGGGTCGGACACTGAAGCTTTCTTT; CDR3aa: CSVLGRGSDTEAFF
v_gene: TRBV7-9; j_gene: TRBJ1-1; d_gene: -; abundance: few; CDR3nt: TGTGCCAGCAGCTTACTAACTGGAGGGGCCACTGAAGCTTTCTTT; CDR3aa: CASSLLTGGATEAFF
v_gene: TRBV6-5; j_gene: TRBJ1-1; d_gene: -; abundance: -; CDR3nt: TGTGCCAGCAGTTACGGGGGGTTGAACACTGAAGCTTTCTTT; CDR3aa: CASSYGGLNTEAFF
v_gene: TRBV30; j_gene: TRBJ1-3; d_gene: -; abundance: -; CDR3nt: TGTGCCTGGAGTGTAGGGGACCACTCTGGAAACACCATATATTTT; CDR3aa: CAWSVGDHSGNTIYF
v_gene: TRBV6-5; j_gene: TRBJ2-1; d_gene: TRBD2; abundance: once; CDR3nt: TGTGCCAGCAGCCCCCGGGGGGACGGGGAGCAGTTCTTC; CDR3aa: CASSPRGDGEQFF
v_gene: TRBV19; j_gene: TRBJ2-7; d_gene: TRBD1; abundance: once; CDR3nt: TGTGCCAGTAGCCCGGGACAGGGGGCCTACGAGCAGTACTTC; CDR3aa: CASSPGQGAYEQYF
v_gene: TRBV21-1; j_gene: TRBJ1-5; d_gene: -; abundance: few; CDR3nt: TGTGCCAGCAGCAAGTCAGGCAGGTGCCCTGATCAGCCCCAGCATTTT; CDR3aa: CASSKSGRCPDQPQHF
v_gene: TRBV18; j_gene: TRBJ1-5; d_gene: -; abundance: -; CDR3nt: TGTGCCAGCTCCCCCGGGGATAGCCATAGCAATCAGCCCCAGCATTTT; CDR3aa: CASSPGDSHSNQPQHF
v_gene: TRBV18; j_gene: TRBJ2-1; d_gene: TRBD1; abundance: -; CDR3nt: TGTGCCAGCTCAGCGGGGACAGGAGGCTACAATGAGCAGTTCTTC; CDR3aa: CASSAGTGGYNEQFF
v_gene: TRBV6-5; j_gene: TRBJ2-1; d_gene: TRBD2; abundance: -; CDR3nt: TGTGCCAGCAGTTACGGTTGGGCTAGCGGGAGGGAGGAGTTCTTC; CDR3aa: CASSYGWASGREEFF
v_gene: TRBV6-5; j_gene: TRBJ1-4; d_gene: -; abundance: -; CDR3nt: TGTGCCAGCAGACAAACGACCAACAATGAAAAACTGTTTTTT; CDR3aa: CASRQTTNNEKLFF
v_gene: TRBV5-4; j_gene: TRBJ2-5; d_gene: -; abundance: -; CDR3nt: TGTGCCAGCAGCCAAGCCGTTAGGGGGTACGAGACCCAGTACTTC; CDR3aa: CASSQAVRGYETQYF
v_gene: TRBV6-1; j_gene: TRBJ2-3; d_gene: -; abundance: -; CDR3nt: TGTGCCAGCAGGGACAGGGAGGGGACAGATACGCAGTATTTT; CDR3aa: CASRDREGTDTQYF
v_gene: TRBV9; j_gene: TRBJ2-7; d_gene: -; abundance: -; CDR3nt: TGTGCCAGCAGCGTAGGTGCTAGCGAACTATACGAGCAGTACTTC; CDR3aa: CASSVGASELYEQYF
v_gene: TRBV11-2; j_gene: TRBJ2-7; d_gene: TRBD1; abundance: -; CDR3nt: TGTGCCAGCAGCCAGGGGACAGGGACCTACGAGCAGTACTTC; CDR3aa: CASSQGTGTYEQYF
v_gene: TRBV5-1; j_gene: TRBJ2-1; d_gene: -; abundance: -; CDR3nt: TGCGCCAGCAGCAGGGTCCGAAGTGAGCAGTTCTTC; CDR3aa: CASSRVRSEQFF
v_gene: TRBV7-9; j_gene: TRBJ1-1; d_gene: TRBD1; abundance: -; CDR3nt: TGTGCCAGCAGCCCAAGGGACAGCCTGAACACTGAAGCTTTCTTT; CDR3aa: CASSPRDSLNTEAFF
v_gene: TRBV14; j_gene: TRBJ1-4; d_gene: TRBD1; abundance: -; CDR3nt: TGTGCCAGCAGCGCCGACAGGGTGCATGAAAAACTGTTTTTT; CDR3aa: CASSADRVHEKLFF
v_gene: TRBV6-6; j_gene: TRBJ2-1; d_gene: -; abundance: -; CDR3nt: TGTGCCAGCAGTTACGGGAACAATGAGCAGTTCTTC; CDR3aa: CASSYGNNEQFF
v_gene: TRBV6-1; j_gene: TRBJ2-7; d_gene: -; abundance: -; CDR3nt: TGTGCCAGCAGTGAAAAGCCGTCAAGCTCCTACGAGCAGTACTTC; CDR3aa: CASSEKPSSSYEQYF
v_gene: TRBV27; j_gene: TRBJ1-1; d_gene: -; abundance: -; CDR3nt: TGTGCCAGCCGGTGGATACCAGGCGCTGAAGCTTTCTTT; CDR3aa: CASRWIPGAEAFF
v_gene: TRBV28; j_gene: TRBJ2-3; d_gene: TRBD2; abundance: few; CDR3nt: TGTGCCAGCAGTTTAGCCGAGGGACTAGCGGGAGGTGCAGATACGCAGTATTTT; CDR3aa: CASSLAEGLAGGADTQYF
v_gene: TRBV9; j_gene: TRBJ2-5; d_gene: -; abundance: -; CDR3nt: TGTGCCAGCAGCACCTCGGACGGGTCTGAGACCCAGTACTTC; CDR3aa: CASSTSDGSETQYF
v_gene: TRBV6-4; j_gene: TRBJ2-2; d_gene: -; abundance: few; CDR3nt: TGTGCCAGCAGTGACTCGACCGGGTCCGGGGAGCTGTTTTTT; CDR3aa: CASSDSTGSGELFF
v_gene: TRBV18; j_gene: TRBJ1-1; d_gene: -; abundance: -; CDR3nt: TGTGCCAGCTCACGGACAGAGAACACTGAAGCTTTCTTT; CDR3aa: CASSRTENTEAFF
v_gene: TRBV7-9; j_gene: TRBJ1-2; d_gene: TRBD1; abundance: few; CDR3nt: TGTGCCAGCAGCTTATGGGGACAGGGGGCGAGTACGGGTGGCTACACCTTC; CDR3aa: CASSLWGQGASTGGYTF